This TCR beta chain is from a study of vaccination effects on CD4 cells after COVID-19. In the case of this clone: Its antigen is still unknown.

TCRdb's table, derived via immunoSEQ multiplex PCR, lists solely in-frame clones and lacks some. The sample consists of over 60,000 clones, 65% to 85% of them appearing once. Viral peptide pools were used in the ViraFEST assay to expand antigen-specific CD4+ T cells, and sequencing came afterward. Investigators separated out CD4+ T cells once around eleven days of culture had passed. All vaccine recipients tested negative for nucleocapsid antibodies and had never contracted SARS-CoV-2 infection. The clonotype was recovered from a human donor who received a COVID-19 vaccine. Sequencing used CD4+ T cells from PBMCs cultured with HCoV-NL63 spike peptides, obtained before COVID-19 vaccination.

CDR3: CASSPTSGGAKDTQYF. As DNA, the CDR3 is TGTGCCAGCAGTCCCACTAGCGGGGGGGCCAAAGATACGCAGTATTTT. V gene TRBV28 combines with J gene TRBJ2-3, with 13 bases that match TRBD2. The CDR3 sequence is 16 residues long. The germline CDR1 and CDR2 sequences are MDHEN and SYDVKM. V lost 5 bases to trimming and J lost 5 bases; unmatched junction nucleotides: 7.